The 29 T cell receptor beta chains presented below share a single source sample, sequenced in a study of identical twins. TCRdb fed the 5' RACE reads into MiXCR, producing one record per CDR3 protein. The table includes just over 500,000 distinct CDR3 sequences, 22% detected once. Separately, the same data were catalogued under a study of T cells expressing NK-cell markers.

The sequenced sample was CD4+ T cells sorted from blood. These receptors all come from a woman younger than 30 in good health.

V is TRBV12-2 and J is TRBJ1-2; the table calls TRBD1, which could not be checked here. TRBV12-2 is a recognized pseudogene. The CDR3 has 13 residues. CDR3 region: CASRHHRGRGYTF. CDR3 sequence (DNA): TGTGCAAGTCGCCACCACAGGGGGCGCGGCTACACCTTC.

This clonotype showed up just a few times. CDR3 bases: TGTGCAGTCCACCGCTCTGGGGCCAACGTCCTGACTTTC. The encoded protein is CAVHRSGANVLTF. The chain couples TRBV12-3 or TRBV12-4 to TRBJ2-6; unclear D gene. This CDR3 is built from 13 residues.

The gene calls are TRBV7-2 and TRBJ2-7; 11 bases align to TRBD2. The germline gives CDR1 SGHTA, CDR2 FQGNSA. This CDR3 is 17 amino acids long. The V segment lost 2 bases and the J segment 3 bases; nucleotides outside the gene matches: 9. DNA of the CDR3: TGTGCCAGCAGCTTAACGGGAACTAGCGGGAGCTTCTACGAGCAGTACTTC. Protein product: CASSLTGTSGSFYEQYF.

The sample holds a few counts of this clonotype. The CDR3 protein is CASSLIDQPQHF. In nucleotides, the CDR3 is TGTGCCAGCAGTTTAATTGATCAGCCCCAGCATTTT. The chain is built from TRBV12-3 or TRBV12-4 and TRBJ1-5; D is unclear. The CDR3 has 12 amino acids. The germline V and J ends were trimmed by 2 bases and 5 bases, with 4 bases remaining between them.

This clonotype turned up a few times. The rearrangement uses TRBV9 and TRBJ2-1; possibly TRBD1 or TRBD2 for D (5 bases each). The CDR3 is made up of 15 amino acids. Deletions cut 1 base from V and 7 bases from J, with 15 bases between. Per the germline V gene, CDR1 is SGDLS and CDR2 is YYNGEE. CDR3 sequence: CASSVSLGRWNEQFF. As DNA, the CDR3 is TGTGCCAGCAGCGTAAGTTTGGGACGATGGAATGAGCAGTTCTTC.

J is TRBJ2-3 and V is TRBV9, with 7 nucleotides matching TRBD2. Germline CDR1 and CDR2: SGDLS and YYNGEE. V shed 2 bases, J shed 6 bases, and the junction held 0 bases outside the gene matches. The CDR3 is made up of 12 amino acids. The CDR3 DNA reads TGTGCCAGCAGCGTGCGGGAGGATACGCAGTATTTT. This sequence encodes CASSVREDTQYF.

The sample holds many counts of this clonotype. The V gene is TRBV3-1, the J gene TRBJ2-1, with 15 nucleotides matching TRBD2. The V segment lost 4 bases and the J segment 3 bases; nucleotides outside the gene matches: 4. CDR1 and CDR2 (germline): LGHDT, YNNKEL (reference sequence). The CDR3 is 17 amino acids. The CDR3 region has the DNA TGTGCCAGCAGCCCCTGGACTAGCGGGGGGGACTACAATGAGCAGTTCTTC. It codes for CASSPWTSGGDYNEQFF.

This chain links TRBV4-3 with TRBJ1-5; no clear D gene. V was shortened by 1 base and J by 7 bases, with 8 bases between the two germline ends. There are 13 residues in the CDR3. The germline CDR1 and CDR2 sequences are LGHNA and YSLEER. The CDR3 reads CASSQAKGQPQHF. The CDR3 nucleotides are TGCGCCAGCAGCCAAGCGAAGGGACAGCCCCAGCATTTT.

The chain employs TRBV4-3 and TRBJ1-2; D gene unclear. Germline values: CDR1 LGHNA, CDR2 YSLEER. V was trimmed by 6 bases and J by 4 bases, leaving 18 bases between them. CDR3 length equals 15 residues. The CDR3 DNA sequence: TGCGCCAGCAGGATCGAGGCAGGAACGACCTATGGCTACACCTTC. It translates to CASRIEAGTTYGYTF.

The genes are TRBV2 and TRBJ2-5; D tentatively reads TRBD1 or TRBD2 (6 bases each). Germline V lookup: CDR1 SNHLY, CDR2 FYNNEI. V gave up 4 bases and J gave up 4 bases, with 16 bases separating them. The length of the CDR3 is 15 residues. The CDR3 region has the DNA TGTGCCAGCAGTGCCCTAGGGGGGAATAGAGAGACCCAGTACTTC. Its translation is CASSALGGNRETQYF.

The CDR3 DNA is TGCAGCGTTGCCCAACAGGGGGTTATGGATACGCAGTATTTT. This gives the protein CSVAQQGVMDTQYF. This rearrangement joins TRBV29-1 to TRBJ2-3; 8 bases align to TRBD1. The junction had 9 bases not matched to a gene; V was cut back by 4 bases and J by 6 bases. The CDR3 has 14 amino acids. Germline loops: CDR1 SQVTM, CDR2 ANQGSEA.

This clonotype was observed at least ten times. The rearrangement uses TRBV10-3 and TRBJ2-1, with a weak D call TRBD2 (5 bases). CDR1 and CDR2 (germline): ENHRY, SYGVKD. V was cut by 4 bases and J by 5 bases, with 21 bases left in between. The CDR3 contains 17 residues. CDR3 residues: CAISAAGFGGPNNEQFF. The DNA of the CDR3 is TGTGCCATCAGTGCGGCGGGTTTTGGCGGACCTAACAATGAGCAGTTCTTC.

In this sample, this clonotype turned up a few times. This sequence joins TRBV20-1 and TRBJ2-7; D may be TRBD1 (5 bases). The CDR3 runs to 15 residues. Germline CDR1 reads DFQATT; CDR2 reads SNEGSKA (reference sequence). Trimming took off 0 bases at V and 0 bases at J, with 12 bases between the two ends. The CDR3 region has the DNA TGCAGTGCTAGAGATGATACAGGAGCCTCCTACGAGCAGTACTTC. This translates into CSARDDTGASYEQYF.

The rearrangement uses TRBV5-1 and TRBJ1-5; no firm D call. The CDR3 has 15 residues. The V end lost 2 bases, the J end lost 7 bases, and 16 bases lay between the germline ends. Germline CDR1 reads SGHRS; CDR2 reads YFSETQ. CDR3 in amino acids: CASSFGLLEGQPQHF. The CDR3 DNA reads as TGCGCCAGCAGCTTTGGGCTCCTCGAGGGACAGCCCCAGCATTTT. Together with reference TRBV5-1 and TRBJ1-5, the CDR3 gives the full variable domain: KAGVTQTPRYLIKTRGQQVTLSCSPISGHRSVSWYQQTPGQGLQFLFEYFSETQRNKGNFPGRFSGRQFSNSRSEMNVSTLELGDSALYLCASSFGLLEGQPQHFGDGTRLSIL.

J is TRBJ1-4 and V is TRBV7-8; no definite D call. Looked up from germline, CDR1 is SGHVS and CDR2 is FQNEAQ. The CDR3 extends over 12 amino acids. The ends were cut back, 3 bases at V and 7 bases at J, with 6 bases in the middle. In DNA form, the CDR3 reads TGTGCCAGCAGCTTCCCCCGTGAAAAACTGTTTTTT. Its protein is CASSFPREKLFF.

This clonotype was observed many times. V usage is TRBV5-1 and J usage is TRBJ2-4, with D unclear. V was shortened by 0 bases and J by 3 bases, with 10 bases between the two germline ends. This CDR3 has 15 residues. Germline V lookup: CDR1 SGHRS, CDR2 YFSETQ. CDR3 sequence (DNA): TGCGCCAGCAGCTTGGAAGGGTACGGCAAAAACATTCAGTACTTC. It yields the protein CASSLEGYGKNIQYF. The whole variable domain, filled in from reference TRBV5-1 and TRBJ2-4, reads KAGVTQTPRYLIKTRGQQVTLSCSPISGHRSVSWYQQTPGQGLQFLFEYFSETQRNKGNFPGRFSGRQFSNSRSEMNVSTLELGDSALYLCASSLEGYGKNIQYFGAGTRLSVL.

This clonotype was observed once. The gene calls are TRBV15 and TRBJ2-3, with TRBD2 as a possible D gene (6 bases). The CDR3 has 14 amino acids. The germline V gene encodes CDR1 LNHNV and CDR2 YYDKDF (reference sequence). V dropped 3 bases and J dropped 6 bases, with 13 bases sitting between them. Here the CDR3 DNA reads TGTGCCACCAGCAGGGACTTTGCGGGGGATACGCAGTATTTT. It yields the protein CATSRDFAGDTQYF.

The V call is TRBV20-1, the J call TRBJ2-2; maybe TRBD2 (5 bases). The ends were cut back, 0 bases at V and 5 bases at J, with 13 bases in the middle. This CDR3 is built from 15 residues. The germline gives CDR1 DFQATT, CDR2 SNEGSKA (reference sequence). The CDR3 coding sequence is TGCAGTGCTAGAGATTGGCTAGCAGGAACCGGGGAGCTGTTTTTT. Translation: CSARDWLAGTGELFF.

The CDR3 nucleotides read TGCAGTGCCCTAACTGGGAGCGGGAGGGGTAGGGAGACCCAGTACTTC. Amino acids: CSALTGSGRGRETQYF. This chain links TRBV20-1 with TRBJ2-5, with TRBD2 identical over 10 bases. CDR1 is DFQATT and CDR2 is SNEGSKA in the germline V gene (reference sequence). J gave up 5 bases and V 6 bases, and 15 bases lay outside the gene matches. This CDR3 region has 16 residues.

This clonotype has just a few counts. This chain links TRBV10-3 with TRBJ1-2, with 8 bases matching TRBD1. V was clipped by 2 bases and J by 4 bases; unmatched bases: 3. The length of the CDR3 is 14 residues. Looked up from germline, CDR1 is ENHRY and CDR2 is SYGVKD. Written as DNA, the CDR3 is TGTGCCATCAGTGAGGGGACAGGAGCCTATGGCTACACCTTC. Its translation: CAISEGTGAYGYTF.

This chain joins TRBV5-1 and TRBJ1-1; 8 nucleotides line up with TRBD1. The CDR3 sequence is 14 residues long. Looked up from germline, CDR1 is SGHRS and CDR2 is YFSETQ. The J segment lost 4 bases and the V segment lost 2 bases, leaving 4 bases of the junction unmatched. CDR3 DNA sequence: TGCGCCAGCAGCTTCGGAGACAGGGGCACTGAAGCTTTCTTT. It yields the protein CASSFGDRGTEAFF.

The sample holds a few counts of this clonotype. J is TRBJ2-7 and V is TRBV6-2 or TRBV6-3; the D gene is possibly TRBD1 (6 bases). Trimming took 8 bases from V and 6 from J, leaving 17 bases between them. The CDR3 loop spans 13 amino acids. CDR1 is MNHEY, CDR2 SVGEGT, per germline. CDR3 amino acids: CASELRGYSEQYF. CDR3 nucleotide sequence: TGTGCCAGCGAACTCAGGGGTTACTCCGAGCAGTACTTC.

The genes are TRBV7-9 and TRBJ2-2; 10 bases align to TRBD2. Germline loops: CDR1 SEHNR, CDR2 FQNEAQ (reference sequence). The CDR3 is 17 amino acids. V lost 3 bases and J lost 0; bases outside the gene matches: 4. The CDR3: CASSFGSGGTNTGELFF. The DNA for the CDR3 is TGTGCCAGCAGCTTTGGTAGCGGGGGGACGAACACCGGGGAGCTGTTTTTT.

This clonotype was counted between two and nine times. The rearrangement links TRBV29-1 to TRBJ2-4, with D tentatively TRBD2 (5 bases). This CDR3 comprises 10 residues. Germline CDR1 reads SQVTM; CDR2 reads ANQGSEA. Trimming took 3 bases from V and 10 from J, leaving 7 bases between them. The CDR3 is CSVDSGIQYF. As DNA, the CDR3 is TGCAGCGTTGATTCGGGGATTCAGTACTTC.

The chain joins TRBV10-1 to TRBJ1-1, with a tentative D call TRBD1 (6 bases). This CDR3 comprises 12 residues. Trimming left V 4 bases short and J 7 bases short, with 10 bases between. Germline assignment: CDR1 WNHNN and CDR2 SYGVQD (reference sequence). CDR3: CASSANRDEAFF. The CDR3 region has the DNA TGCGCCAGCAGTGCGAACAGGGATGAAGCTTTCTTT.

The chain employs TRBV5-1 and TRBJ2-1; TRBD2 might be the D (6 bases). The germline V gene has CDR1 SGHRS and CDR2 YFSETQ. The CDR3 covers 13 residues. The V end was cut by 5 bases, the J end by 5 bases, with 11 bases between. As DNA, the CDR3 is TGCGCCAGCAGAGAGGGGACTGACAATGAGCAGTTCTTC. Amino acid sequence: CASREGTDNEQFF. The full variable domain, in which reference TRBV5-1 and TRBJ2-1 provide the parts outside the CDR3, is KAGVTQTPRYLIKTRGQQVTLSCSPISGHRSVSWYQQTPGQGLQFLFEYFSETQRNKGNFPGRFSGRQFSNSRSEMNVSTLELGDSALYLCASREGTDNEQFFGPGTRLTVL.

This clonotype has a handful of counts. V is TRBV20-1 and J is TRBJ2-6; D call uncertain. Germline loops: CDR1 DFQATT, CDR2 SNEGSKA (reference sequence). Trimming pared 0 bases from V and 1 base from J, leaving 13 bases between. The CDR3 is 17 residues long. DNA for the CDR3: TGCAGTGCTAGAGATTTACGGATTCAGTCTGGGGCCAACGTCCTGACTTTC. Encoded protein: CSARDLRIQSGANVLTF.

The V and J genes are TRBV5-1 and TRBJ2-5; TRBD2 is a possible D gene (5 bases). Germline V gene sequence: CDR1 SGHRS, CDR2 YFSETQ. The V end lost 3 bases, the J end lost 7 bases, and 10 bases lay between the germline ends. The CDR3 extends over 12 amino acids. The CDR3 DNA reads TGCGCCAGCAGCTCGTCCGCGGGGACCCAGTACTTC. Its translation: CASSSSAGTQYF.

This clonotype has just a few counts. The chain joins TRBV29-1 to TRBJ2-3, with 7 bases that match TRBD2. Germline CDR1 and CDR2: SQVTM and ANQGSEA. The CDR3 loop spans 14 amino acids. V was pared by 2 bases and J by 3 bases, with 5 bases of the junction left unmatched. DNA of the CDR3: TGCAGCGTTGAACGGCCCGGGGGGACAGATACGCAGTATTTT. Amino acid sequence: CSVERPGGTDTQYF.